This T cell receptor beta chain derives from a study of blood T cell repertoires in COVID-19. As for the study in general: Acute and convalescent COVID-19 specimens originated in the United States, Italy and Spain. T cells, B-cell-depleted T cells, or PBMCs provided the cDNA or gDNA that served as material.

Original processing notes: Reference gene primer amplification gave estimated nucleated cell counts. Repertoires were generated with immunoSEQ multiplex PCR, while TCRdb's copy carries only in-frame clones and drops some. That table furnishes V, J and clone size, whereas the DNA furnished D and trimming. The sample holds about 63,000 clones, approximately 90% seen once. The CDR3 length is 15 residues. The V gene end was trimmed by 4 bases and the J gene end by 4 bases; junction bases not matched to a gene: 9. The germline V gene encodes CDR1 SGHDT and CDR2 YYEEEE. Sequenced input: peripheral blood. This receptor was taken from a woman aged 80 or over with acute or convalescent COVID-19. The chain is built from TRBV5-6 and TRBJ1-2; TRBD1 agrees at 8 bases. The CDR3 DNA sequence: TGTGCCAGCAGCGCACTACAGGGGGTGGGCTATGGCTACACCTTC. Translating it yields CASSALQGVGYGYTF.